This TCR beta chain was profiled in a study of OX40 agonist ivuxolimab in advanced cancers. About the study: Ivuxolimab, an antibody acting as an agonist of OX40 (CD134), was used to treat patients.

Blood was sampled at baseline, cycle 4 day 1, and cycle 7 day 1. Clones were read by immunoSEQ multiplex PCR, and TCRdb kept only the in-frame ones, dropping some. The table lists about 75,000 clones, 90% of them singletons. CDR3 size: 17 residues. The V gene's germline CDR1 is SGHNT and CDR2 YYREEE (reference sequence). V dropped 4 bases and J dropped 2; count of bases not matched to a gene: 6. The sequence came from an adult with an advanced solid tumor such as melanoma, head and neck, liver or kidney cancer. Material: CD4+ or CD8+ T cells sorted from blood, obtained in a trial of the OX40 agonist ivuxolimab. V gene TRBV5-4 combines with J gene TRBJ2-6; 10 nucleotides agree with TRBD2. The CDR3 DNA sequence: TGTGCCAGCAGCCGATTGGGACTAGCGACTGGGGCCAACGTCCTGACTTTC. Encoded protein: CASSRLGLATGANVLTF.